The 2 T cell receptor beta chains listed next were all sequenced from one sample in a study of blood T cell repertoires in COVID-19. The data were produced by immunoSEQ multiplex PCR, yet TCRdb's version contains in-frame clones alone and is incomplete. The sample has 350,000 to 400,000 clones, around 90% seen once. The sequenced sample consisted of peripheral blood. These receptors were collected from a man between 18 and 29 years old with active or convalescent COVID-19.

This chain joins TRBV18 and TRBJ1-4; D remains unclear. Trimming removed 5 bases at V and 3 bases at J, with 10 bases between. The CDR3 covers 14 residues. Germline V CDR1 and CDR2: KGHSH, LQKENI. CDR3 coding DNA: TGTGCCAGCTCAGCCGGTTCTTCTAATGAAAAACTGTTTTTT. Amino acid sequence: CASSAGSSNEKLFF.

This sequence joins TRBV27 and TRBJ2-7; 10 positions agree with TRBD1. CDR1 and CDR2 (germline): MNHEY, SMNVEV (reference sequence). This CDR3 region has 14 residues. Unmatched junction bases numbered 4, after V lost 5 bases and J lost 3 bases. Here the CDR3 reads CASSLRDRGYEQYF. The CDR3 DNA is TGTGCCAGCAGTCTCCGGGACAGGGGCTACGAGCAGTACTTC.